These 29 T cell receptor beta chains came from one sample sequenced in a study of blood T cell repertoires in COVID-19. Using immunoSEQ multiplex PCR, the repertoire was profiled, and TCRdb retains in-frame clones only, with some absent. Seen here are about 350,000 clones, more than 85% observed once, and the top ten hold more than 1%. The specimen was PBMCs or T cells enriched from blood (not recorded which). The receptors were gathered from a woman aged 25 to 39 who had recovered from COVID-19.

The chain recombines TRBV15 with TRBJ2-4; maybe TRBD2 (6 bases). CDR1 is LNHNV, CDR2 YYDKDF, per germline (reference sequence). V lost 1 base and J lost 0, with 7 bases in between. The CDR3 totals 15 residues. The CDR3 DNA follows: TGTGCCACCAGCAGAGGCGGGAAAGCCAAAAACATTCAGTACTTC. Translated, it gives CATSRGGKAKNIQYF.

This chain connects TRBV7-2 to TRBJ1-2; 9 bases line up with TRBD1. Germline V gene lookup returns CDR1 SGHTA and CDR2 FQGNSA. The CDR3 sequence is 15 residues long. The ends lost 0 bases at V and 8 bases at J; junction bases unmatched: 7. The CDR3 DNA is TGTGCCAGCAGCTTAGCCGGGACAGGGTACAACGGCTACACCTTC. It is translated as CASSLAGTGYNGYTF.

The chain joins TRBV25-1 to TRBJ1-1; D possibly corresponds to TRBD1 (6 bases). Germline-derived CDR1 and CDR2 are MGHDK and SYGVNS. The germline V and J ends were trimmed by 6 bases and 4 bases, with 6 bases remaining between them. The length of the CDR3 is 11 residues. The CDR3 sequence is CASRDSTEAFF. CDR3 nucleotide sequence: TGTGCCAGCAGGGACAGCACTGAAGCTTTCTTT.

This chain links TRBV30 with TRBJ2-3; no definite D call. This CDR3 comprises 13 residues. V lost 2 bases to trimming and J lost 10 bases, with 16 bases between them. Germline CDR1 GTSNPN, CDR2 SVGIG (reference sequence). In DNA, the CDR3 is TGTGCCTGGAGTCCTACCCCCCTTGGTGCGCAGTATTTT. It codes for CAWSPTPLGAQYF. Complete variable domain (other parts from reference TRBV30 and TRBJ2-3): SQTIHQWPATLVQPVGSPLSLECTVEGTSNPNLYWYRQAAGRGLQLLFYSVGIGQISSEVPQNLSASRPQDRQFILSSKKLLLSDSGFYLCAWSPTPLGAQYFGPGTRLTVL.

The chain uses TRBV7-9 and TRBJ2-2; D not certain. Trimming left V 1 base short and J 5 bases short, with 5 bases between. The CDR3 has 13 residues. Germline assignment: CDR1 SEHNR and CDR2 FQNEAQ (reference sequence). The CDR3 protein is CASSLGQTGELFF. In DNA form, the CDR3 reads TGTGCCAGCAGCTTAGGACAAACCGGGGAGCTGTTTTTT.

The V gene is TRBV19, the J gene TRBJ1-6; tentative D call: TRBD1 (5 bases). Trimming took off 11 bases at V and 10 bases at J, with 18 bases between the two ends. CDR1 LNHDA and CDR2 SQIVND come from the germline V gene (reference sequence). This CDR3 region has 13 residues. This CDR3 reads CAAKRGAGSPLHF. The CDR3 bases are TGTGCCGCTAAGCGGGGCGCGGGATCACCCCTCCACTTT.

This chain links TRBV2 with TRBJ2-7, with D maybe TRBD2 (6 bases). The CDR3 is 15 amino acids. Germline V lookup: CDR1 SNHLY, CDR2 FYNNEI. Trimming pared 2 bases from V and 3 bases from J, leaving 14 bases between. The CDR3 DNA follows: TGTGCCAGCAGTGAATGGGGGGAGTCCCGCTACGAGCAGTACTTC. Translated: CASSEWGESRYEQYF.

The gene calls are TRBV10-2 and TRBJ1-1; D not resolved. The CDR3 length is 15 residues. Trimming left V 6 bases short and J 3 bases short, with 17 bases between. From germline, CDR1 is WSHSY and CDR2 SAAADI. CDR3 amino acids: CASRDPKSRDTEAFF. The CDR3 bases are TGCGCCAGCAGGGATCCGAAGTCTCGGGACACTGAAGCTTTCTTT.

V is TRBV19 and J is TRBJ1-2; 10 nucleotides match TRBD1. The CDR3 extends over 15 amino acids. Germline loops: CDR1 LNHDA, CDR2 SQIVND (reference sequence). The V segment lost 6 bases and the J segment 5 bases; nucleotides outside the gene matches: 9. The CDR3 DNA is TGTGCCAGTAGAGAGCCGGGACAGGGGCCTTATGGCTACACCTTC. Protein sequence: CASREPGQGPYGYTF.

The table lists this clone with a few counts. The chain carries TRBV4-1 and TRBJ2-5, with 10 bases aligning to TRBD2. This CDR3 region has 15 residues. Germline CDR1 is MGHRA and CDR2 is YSYEKL. Germline trimming cut 0 bases from V and 5 bases from J; bases unmatched to any gene: 3. DNA for the CDR3: TGCGCCAGCAGCCAAGATGGGACTAGCGACGAGACCCAGTACTTC. As protein: CASSQDGTSDETQYF.

The rearrangement links TRBV9 to TRBJ1-3, with 7 bases fitting TRBD1. CDR3 length: 15 amino acids. Looked up from germline, CDR1 is SGDLS and CDR2 is YYNGEE. V shed 3 bases and J 4 bases; nucleotides not matched to a gene: 7. This CDR3 is CASSGHRGAGNTIYF. The CDR3 DNA reads as TGTGCCAGCAGCGGACACAGGGGTGCCGGAAACACCATATATTTT.

V and J are TRBV18 and TRBJ1-2; 7 bases match TRBD1. Germline V gene data show CDR1 as KGHSH and CDR2 as LQKENI. The CDR3 loop spans 19 amino acids. V gave up 4 bases and J gave up 4 bases; unmatched junction bases: 21. CDR3 protein: CASSRRKGARVFRIYGYTF. For the CDR3, the DNA is TGTGCCAGCTCACGTCGTAAGGGGGCGCGCGTTTTTAGGATCTATGGCTACACCTTC.

V usage is TRBV3-1 (or the pseudogene TRBV3-2) and J usage is TRBJ2-1, with 7 bases fitting TRBD2. V shed 5 bases, J shed 4 bases, and the junction held 2 bases outside the gene matches. Germline CDR1 reads LGHDT; CDR2 reads YNNKEL (reference sequence). This CDR3 is 13 amino acids long. In nucleotides, the CDR3 is TGTGCCAGCAGCGGGGGACTATACAATGAGCAGTTCTTC. This codes for CASSGGLYNEQFF.

The chain carries TRBV28 and TRBJ1-3, with 7 nucleotides matching TRBD1. This CDR3 region has 15 residues. Germline V gives CDR1 MDHEN, CDR2 SYDVKM. V lost 4 bases, J lost 1 base, and 4 bases stayed unmatched. The CDR3 spells CASSSTGRSGNTIYF. The DNA of the CDR3 is TGTGCCAGCAGTTCGACAGGGAGGTCTGGAAACACCATATATTTT.

This clone was seen a single time. This rearrangement joins TRBV7-6 to TRBJ2-3, with 8 bases lining up with TRBD1. With V trimmed by 3 bases and J by 2 bases, 7 bases remained unmatched. The CDR3 is 16 residues long. Per the germline V gene, CDR1 is SGHVS and CDR2 is FNYEAQ. CDR3 sequence: CASSFGTGPYTDTQYF. The CDR3 nucleotides read TGTGCCAGCAGCTTTGGGACAGGCCCTTACACAGATACGCAGTATTTT.

V gene TRBV7-9 combines with J gene TRBJ1-1, with TRBD1 matching over 8 bases. Germline CDR1 and CDR2: SEHNR and FQNEAQ (reference sequence). V dropped 2 bases and J dropped 5; count of bases not matched to a gene: 4. This CDR3 contains 14 residues. In DNA, the CDR3 is TGTGCCAGCAGCTTAACAGGGGGTGGGACTGAAGCTTTCTTT. Its translation is CASSLTGGGTEAFF.

The gene calls are TRBV6-5 and TRBJ1-6; 8 bases map to TRBD1. CDR3 length: 16 amino acids. V trimming: 4 bases; J trimming: 6 bases; junction bases outside the gene matches: 8. Germline CDR1 MNHEY, CDR2 SVGAGI. Here the CDR3 DNA reads TGTGCCAGCAGTTCGGACAGGGATCCCATTAATTCACCCCTCCACTTT. Translating gives CASSSDRDPINSPLHF.

The sample holds one count of this clone. The CDR3 spells CASSMRGRSYNEQFF. The CDR3 bases are TGTGCCAGTAGTATGAGGGGGCGTTCCTACAATGAGCAGTTCTTC. This chain connects TRBV19 to TRBJ2-1; 7 bases align to TRBD1. Per germline, CDR1 LNHDA and CDR2 SQIVND (reference sequence). Trimming took 3 bases from V and 1 from J; bases not matched to a gene: 3. The CDR3 has 15 residues. Full variable domain (missing parts from reference TRBV19 and TRBJ2-1): DGGITQSPKYLFRKEGQNVTLSCEQNLNHDAMYWYRQDPGQGLRLIYYSQIVNDFQKGDIAEGYSVSREKKESFPLTVTSAQKNPTAFYLCASSMRGRSYNEQFFGPGTRLTVL.

The J gene is TRBJ2-1, the V gene TRBV28, with TRBD1 identical over 8 bases. The CDR3 sequence is 17 residues long. Germline V gives CDR1 MDHEN, CDR2 SYDVKM. V shed 2 bases and J 6 bases; nucleotides not matched to a gene: 12. The CDR3 nucleotides read TGTGCCAGCAGTTTACGGTTTCGACAGGGGAGGATCAATGAGCAGTTCTTC. Translating gives CASSLRFRQGRINEQFF. The whole variable domain, filled in from reference TRBV28 and TRBJ2-1, reads DVKVTQSSRYLVKRTGEKVFLECVQDMDHENMFWYRQDPGLGLRLIYFSYDVKMKEKGDIPEGYSVSREKKERFSLILESASTNQTSMYLCASSLRFRQGRINEQFFGPGTRLTVL.

The chain uses TRBV12-5 and TRBJ1-1; TRBD1 aligns across 7 bases. V lost 2 bases and J lost 2; bases outside the gene matches: 5. In germline, CDR1 is LGHNT, CDR2 FRNRAP. CDR3 size: 15 residues. The CDR3 region has the DNA TGTGCTAGTGGTTTGAGACAGGGAGGAAACACTGAAGCTTTCTTT. It codes for CASGLRQGGNTEAFF.

The CDR3 loop is CATSGLEGDGYTF. The CDR3, as DNA: TGTGCCACCAGCGGTCTGGAGGGCGATGGCTACACCTTC. J is TRBJ1-2 and V is TRBV15; D gene uncertain. Germline CDR1 reads LNHNV; CDR2 reads YYDKDF (reference sequence). The CDR3 is made up of 13 amino acids. V lost 5 bases to trimming and J lost 6 bases, with 13 bases between them.

V gene TRBV19 combines with J gene TRBJ2-3; 8 bases line up with TRBD1. Trimming removed 5 bases from V and 4 bases from J; junction bases left unmatched: 2. This CDR3 has 13 residues. Germline-derived CDR1 and CDR2 are LNHDA and SQIVND (reference sequence). The CDR3 DNA reads TGTGCCAGTAGTTCGACAGGGGCAGATACGCAGTATTTT. Translating gives CASSSTGADTQYF.

In DNA, the CDR3 is TGTGCCAGCAGCTTAGATCTTCGCACCGGGGAGCTGTTTTTT. Translating gives CASSLDLRTGELFF. The rearrangement links TRBV11-2 to TRBJ2-2; the D is unclear. This CDR3 region has 14 residues. Trimming stripped 0 bases from V and 4 bases from J, with 6 bases between. CDR1 is SGHAT and CDR2 is FQNNGV in the germline V gene.

The V and J genes are TRBV28 and TRBJ1-5, with D perhaps TRBD1 (6 bases). Trimming removed 5 bases at V and 10 bases at J, with 24 bases between. The CDR3 runs to 16 residues. The germline CDR1 and CDR2 sequences are MDHEN and SYDVKM. The CDR3 reads CASSPPAGAPKVPQHF. The CDR3 DNA reads TGTGCCAGCAGTCCACCCGCGGGGGCGCCAAAGGTTCCCCAGCATTTT.

The chain carries TRBV3-1 (or the pseudogene TRBV3-2) and TRBJ2-3; D possibly corresponds to TRBD2 (5 bases). The germline gives CDR1 LGHDT, CDR2 YNNKEL (reference sequence). The CDR3 is 16 residues long. Trimming took 1 base from V and 4 from J, leaving 15 bases between them. The CDR3 DNA follows: TGTGCCAGCAGCCAAGGCCTAGCCACTCGAGCAGATACGCAGTATTTT. Amino acid sequence: CASSQGLATRADTQYF.

This chain uses TRBV5-1 with TRBJ2-1; D is possibly TRBD1 (6 bases). Trimming shortened V by 4 bases and J by 9 bases, and 14 bases separated the two germline ends. The CDR3 spans 13 residues. Germline values: CDR1 SGHRS, CDR2 YFSETQ. The CDR3 region is CASSRLTGSEQFF. In DNA form, the CDR3 reads TGCGCCAGCAGCCGACTAACAGGGAGTGAGCAGTTCTTC.

The genes are TRBV6-5 and TRBJ1-3; unclear D gene. The CDR3 consists of 13 residues. With 5 bases removed from V and 4 bases from J, the gap between germline ends came to 9 bases. Per the germline V gene, CDR1 is MNHEY and CDR2 is SVGAGI. As DNA, the CDR3 is TGTGCCAGCAGTATCGAGTCCGGAAACACCATATATTTT. Translated, it gives CASSIESGNTIYF.

This clone showed up just once. This chain joins TRBV5-1 and TRBJ1-4; 7 bases are shared with TRBD1. Germline lookup yields CDR1 SGHRS and CDR2 YFSETQ. Trimming took 3 bases from V and 4 from J; bases not matched to a gene: 6. This CDR3 spans 15 amino acids. This chain's CDR3 is CASSSGQGDNEKLFF. As DNA, the CDR3 is TGCGCCAGCAGCTCGGGCCAGGGGGATAATGAAAAACTGTTTTTT.

This clone was recorded a few times. The J gene is TRBJ1-6, the V gene TRBV2; possible D gene TRBD1, 5 bases. This CDR3 is built from 16 residues. The V end lost 4 bases, the J end lost 9 bases, and 19 bases lay between the germline ends. Germline V CDR1 and CDR2: SNHLY, FYNNEI. The chain's CDR3 is CASSGQPGGTGSPLHF. For the CDR3, the DNA is TGTGCCAGCAGTGGTCAACCGGGCGGGACCGGTTCACCCCTCCACTTT.